This T cell receptor (beta chain) emerged from a study of CD8+ T cells in alopecia areata (dated by TCRdb to 2016 to 2019). Study-wide context: Treated patients were enrolled in an open-label pilot trial of oral tofacitinib, 5 to 10 mg twice daily, for moderate-to-severe alopecia areata. Patients stayed on tofacitinib for 6 to 18 months and then had 6 months of follow-up off drug so that delayed response and recurrence could be assessed. In both human patients and the C3H/HeJ mouse model, the study applied high-throughput TCRbeta sequencing to look at T cell clonal expansion in alopecia areata. Human TCRbeta sequencing covered scalp tissue and sorted CD4+ and CD8+ peripheral blood T cells from patchy and totalis/universalis alopecia areata patients and healthy controls. Biopsies were taken from tofacitinib-treated patients at baseline and at 4 and 24 weeks of treatment, and a later scalp biopsy was taken in several of the tofacitinib-treated patients. Scalp clonality was compared across normal scalp (n=4), patchy alopecia areata scalp (n=8), and alopecia totalis/universalis scalp (n=8). RNA was extracted with the PAXgene miRNA kit for fixed scalp, the miRNeasy kit for PBMCs, and the RNeasy kit for mouse skin. Amplification of TCRbeta CDR3 regions was done by immunoSEQ multiplex PCR using 35 Vbeta forward primers and 13 Jbeta reverse primers.

General study outcomes and caveats: Unlike mouse skin, where gammadelta T cells dominate, normal human skin contains resident alphabeta T cells that get sequenced too, which complicates analysis of the scalp TCR repertoire. Lesional scalp, especially in alopecia totalis/universalis, showed higher clonality and more expanded CD8+ clones than normal scalp, suggesting antigenic drive. Shared TCR sequences between patients were less evident than in mice, which may be partly attributable to HLA diversity in the patient population.

This sample's time point label indicates: baseline before oral tofacitinib. Peripheral blood and lesional scalp punch biopsies were obtained from patients with alopecia areata. PBMCs were separated by density centrifugation and stained for CD3, CD4 and CD8, after which CD4+ and CD8+ T cells were sorted on a FACSAria. The library was prepared using the immunoSEQ multiplex PCR assay. To provide template for TCR sequencing, every sample had RNA extracted and reverse transcribed into cDNA. First-strand cDNA was synthesized with SuperScript III using a 2:1 mix of oligo-dT and random hexamers. A synthetic immune receptor repertoire was used to gauge amplification bias, and whatever bias remained was removed computationally. As for how the authors treated the data: Raw reads were preprocessed for error removal, and CDR3 was defined according to IMGT conventions as running from the conserved cysteine to phenylalanine. Clonality was computed as 1 minus the Shannon entropy, with the entropy normalized by log2 of the number of productive unique TCRs. Whether scalp clones were CD4 or CD8 was inferred by matching scalp TCRbeta sequences against CD4 and CD8 repertoires sorted from blood. Sourced from immuneACCESS, this table was stored by TCRdb with only in-frame sequences that have V and J called. A share of the clones is absent; for the studies checked, an unresolved V gene accounts for under half, and the remainder has no known explanation. Clone size and the V and J calls come from that table; the DNA yielded D and trimming. Present in this sample are hundreds of thousands of clones, 67% of which were seen just once. The ten largest clones capture around 1.2% of the sample.

Worth noting for this clone: Its recognized antigen is unknown. No qualities accompany the bases; no much larger clone lies one base away. At the DNA level, this CDR3 is encoded by other sequences in the same sample as well.

The source was CD4+ T cells sorted from blood, collected at week 0. The sequence derives from a human donor with alopecia areata.

The CDR3 amino acid sequence is: CAWSGTGELFF. Here is the DNA: TGTGCCTGGAGCGGCACCGGGGAGCTGTTTTTT. The rearranged chain carries TRBV30 and TRBJ2-2; there is no confident call for the D gene. The CDR3 contains 11 residues, cysteine and phenylalanine counted. The CDR3 DNA has 33 bases and is translated from base 1. CDR1 and CDR2 (GTSNPN, SVGIG) derive from the germline V gene (reference sequence). V and J lose 3 bases and 4 bases, and a span of 3 bases separates them.